This is a list of T cell receptor beta chains from one sample in a study of OX40 agonist ivuxolimab in advanced cancers. The table came from immunoSEQ multiplex PCR; TCRdb's copy has only in-frame clones and leaves some out. The sample consists of about 69,000 clones, about 90% of them appearing once. The input for sequencing was CD4+ or CD8+ T cells sorted from blood, taken in a trial of the OX40 agonist ivuxolimab. These receptors all come from an adult with an advanced solid tumor such as melanoma, head and neck, liver or kidney cancer. Both conserved end residues are part of each CDR3. Fields, in order: clone size, D gene, V gene, J gene, CDR3 protein, CDR3 DNA. D genes are given only for firm matches. Clone size is shown for a subset of rows, as once, few, many or a class of expanded clone.

abundance: few; d_gene: .; v_gene: TRBV19; j_gene: TRBJ1-5; CDR3aa: CASSPDSQLRRNQPQHF; CDR3nt: TGTGCCAGTAGTCCGGACAGCCAATTAAGGCGCAATCAGCCCCAGCATTTT
abundance: .; d_gene: .; v_gene: TRBV6-5; j_gene: TRBJ2-3; CDR3aa: CASSYNFATDTQYF; CDR3nt: TGTGCCAGCAGTTACAACTTTGCCACAGATACGCAGTATTTT
abundance: .; d_gene: .; v_gene: TRBV6-6; j_gene: TRBJ1-4; CDR3aa: CASSYRGTNEKLFF; CDR3nt: TGTGCCAGCAGTTACCGGGGAACTAATGAAAAACTGTTTTTT
abundance: .; d_gene: TRBD2; v_gene: TRBV7-2; j_gene: TRBJ2-7; CDR3aa: CASSRTSGKSGKQYF; CDR3nt: TGTGCCAGCAGCCGAACTAGCGGGAAGAGTGGGAAGCAGTACTTC
abundance: .; d_gene: .; v_gene: TRBV6-1; j_gene: TRBJ2-1; CDR3aa: CASSVGPLDLNEQFF; CDR3nt: TGTGCCAGCAGTGTCGGTCCACTAGACCTCAATGAGCAGTTCTTC
abundance: once; d_gene: TRBD1; v_gene: TRBV5-1; j_gene: TRBJ2-7; CDR3aa: CASSLGDRGGYEQYF; CDR3nt: TGCGCCAGCAGCTTGGGGGACAGGGGTGGGTACGAGCAGTACTTC
abundance: once; d_gene: TRBD2; v_gene: TRBV5-1; j_gene: TRBJ2-3; CDR3aa: CATHRTSGSTDTQYF; CDR3nt: TGCGCCACCCATCGGACTAGCGGGAGCACAGATACGCAGTATTTT
abundance: .; d_gene: .; v_gene: TRBV7-8; j_gene: TRBJ2-3; CDR3aa: CASSFGLSTDTQYF; CDR3nt: TGTGCCAGCAGCTTTGGTCTTAGCACAGATACGCAGTATTTT
abundance: .; d_gene: .; v_gene: TRBV28; j_gene: TRBJ1-2; CDR3aa: CASGRGANYGYTF; CDR3nt: TGTGCCAGCGGGCGAGGGGCGAACTATGGCTACACCTTC
abundance: once; d_gene: .; v_gene: TRBV7-2; j_gene: TRBJ2-1; CDR3aa: CASSLSSYNEQFF; CDR3nt: TGTGCCAGCAGCTTGAGCTCCTACAATGAGCAGTTCTTC
abundance: .; d_gene: .; v_gene: TRBV5-6; j_gene: TRBJ1-3; CDR3aa: CASSLAGAVSDLRGNTIYF; CDR3nt: TGTGCCAGCAGCTTGGCCGGGGCAGTGTCCGATCTCCGTGGAAACACCATATATTTT
abundance: .; d_gene: .; v_gene: TRBV18; j_gene: TRBJ2-7; CDR3aa: CASSPLGGQAQGSYEQYF; CDR3nt: TGTGCCAGCTCACCATTAGGGGGGCAGGCCCAGGGATCCTACGAGCAGTACTTC
abundance: few; d_gene: .; v_gene: TRBV2; j_gene: TRBJ2-6; CDR3aa: CASRALGGRGANVLTF; CDR3nt: TGTGCCAGCAGGGCCTTGGGAGGTCGTGGGGCCAACGTCCTGACTTTC
abundance: .; d_gene: TRBD1; v_gene: TRBV6-6; j_gene: TRBJ1-4; CDR3aa: CASRDRANEKLFF; CDR3nt: TGTGCCAGCAGGGACAGGGCCAATGAAAAACTGTTTTTT
abundance: .; d_gene: TRBD1; v_gene: TRBV5-6; j_gene: TRBJ2-3; CDR3aa: CASSPRTGYTDTQYF; CDR3nt: TGTGCCAGCAGCCCCCGGACAGGCTACACAGATACGCAGTATTTT
abundance: .; d_gene: .; v_gene: TRBV2; j_gene: TRBJ1-1; CDR3aa: CASSGGGTEAFF; CDR3nt: TGTGCCAGCAGTGGGGGGGGTACTGAAGCTTTCTTT
abundance: once; d_gene: TRBD1; v_gene: TRBV7-2; j_gene: TRBJ1-5; CDR3aa: CASSSTGSNQPQHF; CDR3nt: TGTGCCAGCAGCTCGACAGGGTCCAATCAGCCCCAGCATTTT
abundance: .; d_gene: .; v_gene: TRBV7-2; j_gene: TRBJ2-7; CDR3aa: CASSLFPPEQYF; CDR3nt: TGTGCCAGCAGCTTGTTCCCGCCCGAGCAGTACTTC
abundance: once; d_gene: .; v_gene: TRBV2; j_gene: TRBJ2-2; CDR3aa: CASPPTPRGDTGELFF; CDR3nt: TGTGCCAGCCCACCTACTCCCCGGGGTGACACCGGGGAGCTGTTTTTT
abundance: few; d_gene: TRBD1; v_gene: TRBV19; j_gene: TRBJ2-2; CDR3aa: CASSRTGWRTGELFF; CDR3nt: TGTGCCAGTAGTAGGACAGGATGGAGGACCGGGGAGCTGTTTTTT
abundance: .; d_gene: .; v_gene: TRBV19; j_gene: TRBJ1-3; CDR3aa: CASSSGRQPNSGNTIYF; CDR3nt: TGTGCCAGTAGTAGCGGTCGACAACCTAACTCTGGAAACACCATATATTTT
abundance: .; d_gene: .; v_gene: TRBV7-2; j_gene: TRBJ1-5; CDR3aa: CASSLAQGSNQPQHF; CDR3nt: TGTGCCAGCAGCTTAGCCCAAGGAAGCAATCAGCCCCAGCATTTT
abundance: .; d_gene: TRBD2; v_gene: TRBV5-1; j_gene: TRBJ2-1; CDR3aa: CASSLTLAVNNEQFF; CDR3nt: TGCGCCAGCAGCTTAACGCTAGCGGTAAACAATGAGCAGTTCTTC
abundance: .; d_gene: TRBD1; v_gene: TRBV5-5; j_gene: TRBJ1-1; CDR3aa: CASNFGTGGFTEAFF; CDR3nt: TGTGCCAGCAACTTCGGGACAGGGGGTTTTACTGAAGCTTTCTTT
abundance: .; d_gene: TRBD1; v_gene: TRBV28; j_gene: TRBJ2-2; CDR3aa: CASSRDRGGGELFF; CDR3nt: TGTGCCAGCAGCCGGGACAGGGGTGGCGGGGAGCTGTTTTTT
abundance: .; d_gene: .; v_gene: TRBV2; j_gene: TRBJ2-3; CDR3aa: CASSQGTGTDTQYF; CDR3nt: TGTGCCAGCAGCCAGGGGACCGGCACAGATACGCAGTATTTT
abundance: .; d_gene: .; v_gene: TRBV7-2; j_gene: TRBJ1-1; CDR3aa: CASSFGGMTEAFF; CDR3nt: TGTGCCAGCAGCTTTGGGGGGATGACTGAAGCTTTCTTT
abundance: .; d_gene: .; v_gene: TRBV28; j_gene: TRBJ1-2; CDR3aa: CASSLQGNYGYTF; CDR3nt: TGTGCCAGCAGTTTGCAGGGGAACTATGGCTACACCTTC
abundance: .; d_gene: TRBD1; v_gene: TRBV19; j_gene: TRBJ2-2; CDR3aa: CASTRTGGNTGELFF; CDR3nt: TGTGCCAGTACCCGGACAGGGGGAAACACCGGGGAGCTGTTTTTT
abundance: .; d_gene: .; v_gene: TRBV18; j_gene: TRBJ2-1; CDR3aa: CASSYRLASIYNEQFF; CDR3nt: TGTGCCAGCTCATACCGTCTAGCAAGTATCTACAATGAGCAGTTCTTC
abundance: .; d_gene: .; v_gene: TRBV2; j_gene: TRBJ1-5; CDR3aa: CAPRGANQPQHF; CDR3nt: TGTGCCCCGAGGGGCGCAAATCAGCCCCAGCATTTT
abundance: .; d_gene: TRBD2; v_gene: TRBV7-3; j_gene: TRBJ2-5; CDR3aa: CASSLNAGGPETQYF; CDR3nt: TGTGCCAGCAGCTTAAATGCGGGAGGGCCGGAGACCCAGTACTTC
abundance: .; d_gene: .; v_gene: TRBV9; j_gene: TRBJ1-6; CDR3aa: CASSVEEGPETLHF; CDR3nt: TGTGCCAGCAGCGTAGAGGAGGGGCCTGAGACCCTCCACTTT
abundance: few; d_gene: TRBD1; v_gene: TRBV5-4; j_gene: TRBJ1-5; CDR3aa: CASSPSPGGQPQHF; CDR3nt: TGTGCCAGCAGCCCTTCCCCAGGGGGGCAGCCCCAGCATTTT
abundance: .; d_gene: .; v_gene: TRBV19; j_gene: TRBJ2-1; CDR3aa: CASSIDQGTVIAGTQSDEQFF; CDR3nt: TGTGCCAGTAGTATAGATCAGGGGACAGTGATCGCCGGGACTCAGAGCGATGAGCAGTTCTTC
abundance: .; d_gene: TRBD2; v_gene: TRBV10-3; j_gene: TRBJ2-1; CDR3aa: CAIIRLAGGYNEQFF; CDR3nt: TGTGCCATCATCCGACTAGCGGGAGGGTACAATGAGCAGTTCTTC
abundance: .; d_gene: .; v_gene: TRBV7-3; j_gene: TRBJ1-4; CDR3aa: CASSLISDRISWGEPATNEKLFF; CDR3nt: TGTGCCAGCAGCTTAATCTCGGACAGAATTTCCTGGGGGGAACCTGCAACTAATGAAAAACTGTTTTTT
abundance: .; d_gene: .; v_gene: TRBV18; j_gene: TRBJ2-2; CDR3aa: CASSPPQRTGELFF; CDR3nt: TGTGCCAGCTCACCACCCCAGCGCACCGGGGAGCTGTTTTTT
abundance: .; d_gene: .; v_gene: TRBV28; j_gene: TRBJ2-3; CDR3aa: CASSLLTTDTQYF; CDR3nt: TGTGCCAGCAGTTTGCTTACCACAGATACGCAGTATTTT
abundance: .; d_gene: .; v_gene: TRBV7-3; j_gene: TRBJ2-1; CDR3aa: CASSIDRLNEQFF; CDR3nt: TGTGCCAGCAGCATAGACAGGTTAAATGAGCAGTTCTTC
abundance: .; d_gene: TRBD1; v_gene: TRBV5-8; j_gene: TRBJ1-1; CDR3aa: CASRYSTGPSTEAFF; CDR3nt: TGTGCCAGCAGATATTCGACAGGGCCCTCCACTGAAGCTTTCTTT
abundance: .; d_gene: .; v_gene: TRBV28; j_gene: TRBJ2-7; CDR3aa: CASSPSRIAEQYF; CDR3nt: TGTGCCAGCAGCCCCAGCAGGATAGCCGAGCAGTACTTC
abundance: .; d_gene: TRBD2; v_gene: TRBV7-2; j_gene: TRBJ2-1; CDR3aa: CASAGHSGSGNEQFF; CDR3nt: TGTGCCAGCGCGGGACATAGCGGGAGTGGGAATGAGCAGTTCTTC
abundance: .; d_gene: .; v_gene: TRBV28; j_gene: TRBJ1-1; CDR3aa: CASSRRGYTEAFF; CDR3nt: TGTGCCAGCAGCAGAAGGGGTTACACTGAAGCTTTCTTT
abundance: .; d_gene: TRBD1; v_gene: TRBV19; j_gene: TRBJ2-7; CDR3aa: CASSPGQGIGEQYF; CDR3nt: TGTGCCAGTAGCCCGGGACAGGGAATTGGCGAGCAGTACTTC
abundance: .; d_gene: .; v_gene: TRBV28; j_gene: TRBJ2-1; CDR3aa: CASSFAAGTPKGNEQFF; CDR3nt: TGTGCCAGCAGTTTCGCGGCTGGGACCCCGAAGGGCAATGAGCAGTTCTTC
abundance: .; d_gene: .; v_gene: TRBV28; j_gene: TRBJ1-2; CDR3aa: CASSPPPGNYGYTF; CDR3nt: TGTGCCAGCAGTCCCCCACCAGGAAACTATGGCTACACCTTC
abundance: .; d_gene: TRBD2; v_gene: TRBV23-1; j_gene: TRBJ2-3; CDR3aa: CASSQSGGTSGSCTDTQYF; CDR3nt: TGCGCCAGCAGTCAATCTGGAGGGACTAGCGGGAGCTGCACAGATACGCAGTATTTT
abundance: .; d_gene: .; v_gene: TRBV7-7; j_gene: TRBJ2-1; CDR3aa: CASSPDKHNEQFF; CDR3nt: TGTGCTAGCAGCCCCGACAAGCACAATGAGCAGTTCTTC
abundance: .; d_gene: TRBD2; v_gene: TRBV4-1; j_gene: TRBJ2-1; CDR3aa: CASSQDPASGGRNEQFF; CDR3nt: TGCGCCAGCAGCCAAGATCCGGCTAGCGGGGGCAGGAATGAGCAGTTCTTC
abundance: few; d_gene: .; v_gene: TRBV5-1; j_gene: TRBJ2-3; CDR3aa: CASWQVGADTQYF; CDR3nt: TGCGCCAGCTGGCAGGTGGGGGCAGATACGCAGTATTTT
abundance: .; d_gene: TRBD2; v_gene: TRBV6-5; j_gene: TRBJ2-1; CDR3aa: CASSRSSGRTQFF; CDR3nt: TGTGCCAGCAGTAGATCAAGCGGGAGGACCCAGTTCTTC
abundance: .; d_gene: TRBD2; v_gene: TRBV10-2; j_gene: TRBJ2-3; CDR3aa: CASGYGTSGDTDTQYF; CDR3nt: TGCGCCAGCGGTTACGGGACTAGCGGAGATACAGATACGCAGTATTTT
abundance: .; d_gene: .; v_gene: TRBV18; j_gene: TRBJ2-7; CDR3aa: CASSPPSGTGYEQYF; CDR3nt: TGTGCCAGCTCACCTCCAAGCGGAACAGGGTACGAGCAGTACTTC
abundance: once; d_gene: TRBD2; v_gene: TRBV7-8; j_gene: TRBJ2-7; CDR3aa: CASRTTGTSGSGEQYF; CDR3nt: TGTGCCAGCAGAACTACCGGGACTAGCGGCTCTGGAGAGCAGTACTTC